The sequence of this T cell receptor beta chain was determined in a study of T cell responses to AZD1222 COVID-19 vaccine. Study conclusions and caveats: Two AZD1222 administrations were followed by greater Spike-specific TCR breadth and depth. Repertoires were obtained solely post-peak T cell response. Clonal diversity was possibly underestimated; the donors were predominantly white British and more often female.

V gave up 6 bases and J gave up 3 bases, with 14 bases separating them. The CDR3 extends over 14 amino acids. The germline V gene encodes CDR1 LNHDA and CDR2 SQIVND (reference sequence). With respect to this clone: Its antigen is as yet unknown.

Data came from immunoSEQ multiplex PCR; TCRdb stores just in-frame clones and leaves some out. The repertoire holds 55,000 to 75,000 clones, with around 79% as singletons. Source: peripheral blood, taken on day 0 of MenACWY control vaccination. The chain couples TRBV19 to TRBJ1-2; possibly TRBD1 for D (5 bases). The sequence came from an adult in good health. The DNA for the CDR3 is TGTGCCAGTAGCCCCACCCCAGGGTACTATGGCTACACCTTC. Protein sequence: CASSPTPGYYGYTF. Drawing the rest from reference TRBV19 and TRBJ1-2, the complete variable domain is DGGITQSPKYLFRKEGQNVTLSCEQNLNHDAMYWYRQDPGQGLRLIYYSQIVNDFQKGDIAEGYSVSREKKESFPLTVTSAQKNPTAFYLCASSPTPGYYGYTFGSGTRLTVV.